The 32 T cell receptor beta chains in this list originate from one sample, sequenced in a study of early T cells in non-severe SARS-CoV-2 infection. TCRdb independently ran MiXCR on the 5' RACE reads; one entry per CDR3 protein. The sample yields some 77,000 distinct CDR3 sequences, 12% seen once. Here the sequenced sample was whole blood, taken at baseline. These receptor sequences come from an adult who was a healthcare worker with PCR-confirmed SARS-CoV-2 infection or an uninfected control (not recorded which). The donor label of this sample is uncertain.

The CDR3 DNA reads TGTGCCAGCAGCTCCCGGGACAGGGGAAAGACCCAGTACTTC. It is translated as CASSSRDRGKTQYF. The chain has TRBV11-2 and TRBJ2-5; 10 bases are a match to TRBD1. The CDR3 covers 14 residues. V shed 4 bases, J shed 6 bases, and the junction held 5 bases outside the gene matches. Per the germline V gene, CDR1 is SGHAT and CDR2 is FQNNGV.

The chain joins TRBV3-1 to TRBJ2-7; TRBD2 matches at 15 bases. Germline-derived CDR1 and CDR2 are LGHDT and YNNKEL (reference sequence). V lost 3 bases to trimming and J lost 3 bases; unmatched junction nucleotides: 6. The CDR3 loop spans 17 amino acids. As DNA, the CDR3 is TGTGCCAGCAGCCACGGACTAGCGGGGGGGAAGGACTACGAGCAGTACTTC. As protein: CASSHGLAGGKDYEQYF.

This clonotype was picked up a small number of times. CDR3 in amino acids: CASSLAGVGNEQFF. As DNA, the CDR3 is TGTGCCAGCAGCTTAGCGGGAGTTGGCAATGAGCAGTTCTTC. The V call is TRBV7-3, the J call TRBJ2-1; 7 nucleotides agree with TRBD2. CDR3 length: 14 residues. The V and J ends lost 2 bases and 6 bases, in that order; junction bases with no gene match: 4. Germline V CDR1 and CDR2: SGHTA, FQGTGA.

The sample holds many counts of this clonotype. J is TRBJ2-7 and V is TRBV10-3; D is unresolved. The germline V and J ends were trimmed by 8 bases and 2 bases, with 7 bases remaining between them. Germline V gene sequence: CDR1 ENHRY, CDR2 SYGVKD. The CDR3 extends over 11 amino acids. The CDR3: CAIGYTYEQYF. The CDR3 region has the DNA TGTGCCATCGGGTATACCTACGAGCAGTACTTC.

This clonotype was counted a few times. This chain connects TRBV30 to TRBJ1-1; TRBD1 agrees at 9 bases. This CDR3 comprises 13 residues. After removal of 5 bases from V and 1 base from J, the junction contained 2 bases not matched to a gene. The germline gives CDR1 GTSNPN, CDR2 SVGIG (reference sequence). The CDR3 DNA sequence: TGTGCCTGGCAGGGACAGGGGAACACTGAAGCTTTCTTT. This translates into CAWQGQGNTEAFF.

This chain links TRBV18 with TRBJ2-7; unclear D gene. The CDR3 contains 13 residues. Deletions cut 0 bases from V and 2 bases from J, with 5 bases between. The germline CDR1 and CDR2 sequences are KGHSH and LQKENI. The CDR3 nucleotides are TGTGCCAGCTCACCACCCTCGACCTACGAGCAGTACTTC. This encodes CASSPPSTYEQYF.

The V call is TRBV20-1, the J call TRBJ2-3; D ambiguous. The germline V gene encodes CDR1 DFQATT and CDR2 SNEGSKA (reference sequence). This CDR3 comprises 13 residues. Trimming stripped 0 bases from V and 6 bases from J, with 10 bases between. The CDR3 DNA sequence: TGCAGTGCTAGAGAAGGCTCCCCGGATACGCAGTATTTT. Translation: CSAREGSPDTQYF.

This chain links TRBV19 with TRBJ2-2, with TRBD2 as a possible D gene (6 bases). CDR3 length: 13 amino acids. The V gene's germline CDR1 is LNHDA and CDR2 SQIVND (reference sequence). V lost 6 bases to trimming and J lost 5 bases, with 10 bases between them. CDR3 sequence reads: CASSVTSTGELFF. The CDR3 DNA is TGTGCCAGTAGCGTGACTAGTACCGGGGAGCTGTTTTTT.

The gene calls are TRBV18 and TRBJ1-4; TRBD1 is a possible D gene (5 bases). The CDR3 totals 15 residues. Germline V gene lookup returns CDR1 KGHSH and CDR2 LQKENI. V was shortened by 3 bases and J by 5 bases, with 13 bases between the two germline ends. The CDR3 here is CASSPGDRPNEKLFF. Here the CDR3 DNA reads TGTGCCAGCTCACCGGGCGACAGACCAAATGAAAAACTGTTTTTT.

The chain uses TRBV28 and TRBJ2-7; D unclear. This CDR3 comprises 11 residues. Trimming took 0 bases from V and 5 from J, leaving 2 bases between them. The V gene's germline CDR1 is MDHEN and CDR2 SYDVKM. CDR3 loop: CASSLWDEQYF. The CDR3 DNA sequence: TGTGCCAGCAGTTTATGGGACGAGCAGTACTTC.

The chain recombines TRBV19 with TRBJ1-2; 9 bases align to TRBD1. This CDR3 spans 14 amino acids. CDR1 is LNHDA and CDR2 is SQIVND in the germline V gene (reference sequence). The ends lost 5 bases at V and 5 bases at J; junction bases unmatched: 6. The DNA for the CDR3 is TGTGCCAGTAGTTTCGGACAGGGGCAGTATGGCTACACCTTC. It is translated as CASSFGQGQYGYTF. The full variable domain, rest sourced from reference TRBV19 and TRBJ1-2, is DGGITQSPKYLFRKEGQNVTLSCEQNLNHDAMYWYRQDPGQGLRLIYYSQIVNDFQKGDIAEGYSVSREKKESFPLTVTSAQKNPTAFYLCASSFGQGQYGYTFGSGTRLTVV.

In this sample, this clonotype turned up many times. One junction end does not reproduce the germline sequence, and a read error may be involved. The chain carries TRBV6-1 and TRBJ1-2; D gene unclear. This CDR3 has 11 residues. Germline V lookup: CDR1 MNHNS, CDR2 SASEGT. CDR3 sequence (DNA): TGTGCCAGCAGTGAAGGGCCGGGTCCTTCTTTC. This sequence encodes CASSEGPGPSF.

This clonotype was seen a handful of times. V gene TRBV7-8 combines with J gene TRBJ2-7, with TRBD2 identical over 12 bases. The J segment lost 2 bases and the V segment lost 5 bases, leaving 10 bases of the junction unmatched. CDR3 length: 17 residues. The germline gives CDR1 SGHVS, CDR2 FQNEAQ. The CDR3 DNA reads as TGTGCCAGCAGCGCCCGGAAAGGACTAGCGGGGACCTACGAGCAGTACTTC. Its translation is CASSARKGLAGTYEQYF.

This clonotype showed up just a few times. The chain carries TRBV12-3 or TRBV12-4 and TRBJ2-1, with 8 bases aligning to TRBD2. The CDR3 covers 12 residues. V shed 2 bases, J shed 15 bases, and the junction held 6 bases outside the gene matches. The CDR3 DNA is TGTGCCAGCAGTTTAAATCCCGGGACTAGGTTCTTC. Encoded protein: CASSLNPGTRFF.

The chain's CDR3 is CASGKNSGGLQETQYF. DNA of the CDR3: TGTGCTAGTGGCAAGAATAGCGGGGGTTTACAAGAGACCCAGTACTTC. J is TRBJ2-5 and V is TRBV12-5, with 9 bases that match TRBD2. CDR1 LGHNT and CDR2 FRNRAP come from the germline V gene. V dropped 6 bases and J dropped 2; count of bases not matched to a gene: 10. The CDR3 is 16 residues long.

This clonotype was counted a few times. This sequence joins TRBV5-1 and TRBJ1-2; 7 bases fit TRBD1. The CDR3 is 14 amino acids. Germline V gene lookup returns CDR1 SGHRS and CDR2 YFSETQ. V gave up 1 base and J gave up 6 bases; unmatched junction bases: 6. In DNA form, the CDR3 reads TGCGCCAGCAGCTTGCGTAGCCAGGGGGATGGCTACACCTTC. It translates to CASSLRSQGDGYTF. The whole variable domain, filled in from reference TRBV5-1 and TRBJ1-2, reads KAGVTQTPRYLIKTRGQQVTLSCSPISGHRSVSWYQQTPGQGLQFLFEYFSETQRNKGNFPGRFSGRQFSNSRSEMNVSTLELGDSALYLCASSLRSQGDGYTFGSGTRLTVV.

This clonotype turned up a few times. The rearrangement links TRBV2 to TRBJ2-1, with TRBD2 as a possible D gene (5 bases). In germline, CDR1 is SNHLY, CDR2 FYNNEI. V lost 4 bases, J lost 0 bases, and 7 bases lay in between. The CDR3 is made up of 14 amino acids. The CDR3 region has the DNA TGTGCCAGCAGTGTAACTAGCTCCTACAATGAGCAGTTCTTC. Encoded protein: CASSVTSSYNEQFF.

This clonotype showed up just a few times. This rearrangement joins TRBV5-5 to TRBJ2-3; D ambiguous. The CDR3 contains 12 residues. Germline CDR1 reads SGHKS; CDR2 reads YYEKEE (reference sequence). V dropped 6 bases and J dropped 5 bases, with 10 bases sitting between them. The CDR3 DNA is TGTGCCAGCAACGTATACGGAGATACGCAGTATTTT. Translation: CASNVYGDTQYF.

The rearrangement links TRBV12-3 or TRBV12-4 to TRBJ1-2; D not resolved. V dropped 2 bases and J dropped 4 bases, with 8 bases sitting between them. The CDR3 length is 13 residues. The CDR3 protein is CASSLNVRYGYTF. CDR3 coding DNA: TGTGCCAGCAGTTTAAACGTGCGCTATGGCTACACCTTC.

This clonotype occurred many times. The V and J genes are TRBV9 and TRBJ2-5; TRBD2 matches 14 bases. CDR3 size: 16 residues. J gave up 2 bases and V 3 bases, and 3 bases lay outside the gene matches. The germline V gene encodes CDR1 SGDLS and CDR2 YYNGEE. The chain's CDR3 is CASSGGTSGSQETQYF. In DNA form, the CDR3 reads TGTGCCAGCAGCGGAGGGACTAGCGGGAGTCAAGAGACCCAGTACTTC.

This clonotype was counted only a few times. The chain recombines TRBV29-1 with TRBJ2-1; 8 bases match TRBD2. Per germline, CDR1 SQVTM and CDR2 ANQGSEA. CDR3 length: 15 residues. V lost 5 bases and J lost 1; bases outside the gene matches: 7. The CDR3, as DNA: TGCAGCGTTCTCACTAGCGGTTATTCCTACAATGAGCAGTTCTTC. Protein product: CSVLTSGYSYNEQFF.

The CDR3 loop reads CASSLNPGLARYNEQFF. The CDR3 nucleotides read TGTGCCAGCAGTCTAAACCCGGGACTAGCCCGGTACAATGAGCAGTTCTTC. V usage is TRBV27 and J usage is TRBJ2-1, with 9 bases identical to TRBD2. Germline-derived CDR1 and CDR2 are MNHEY and SMNVEV (reference sequence). V lost 5 bases, J lost 4 bases, and 12 bases stayed unmatched. The CDR3 is made up of 17 amino acids.

The chain is built from TRBV2 and TRBJ2-4; D assignment may be TRBD1 or TRBD2 (5 bases each). This CDR3 has 15 residues. V gave up 5 bases and J gave up 1 base, with 12 bases separating them. Germline CDR1 SNHLY, CDR2 FYNNEI. For the CDR3, the DNA is TGTGCCAGCAGTATAGTGGGGGATGCCAAAAACATTCAGTACTTC. It codes for CASSIVGDAKNIQYF.

This clonotype was found a few times. The V and J genes are TRBV30 and TRBJ1-1, with D uncertain. V lost 1 base to trimming and J lost 5 bases, with 11 bases between them. Germline V gene lookup returns CDR1 GTSNPN and CDR2 SVGIG (reference sequence). The CDR3 has 13 residues. The CDR3 bases are TGTGCCTGGAGTGAGCAAGCCGGGACTGAAGCTTTCTTT. This gives the protein CAWSEQAGTEAFF.

This clonotype was counted only a few times. This chain connects TRBV29-1 to TRBJ1-6; D gene uncertain. The CDR3 runs to 13 residues. V was trimmed by 7 bases and J by 7 bases, leaving 14 bases between them. Germline assignment: CDR1 SQVTM and CDR2 ANQGSEA. The CDR3 coding sequence is TGCAGCGCCCTCGTCACAGCCAATTCACCCCTCCACTTT. Translating it yields CSALVTANSPLHF.

This rearrangement joins TRBV5-6 to TRBJ2-1; TRBD2 matches at 8 bases. The germline V gene has CDR1 SGHDT and CDR2 YYEEEE. After removal of 4 bases from V and 7 bases from J, the junction contained 10 bases not matched to a gene. The CDR3 sequence is 15 residues long. CDR3 sequence: CASSRREVRGNEQFF. In nucleotides, the CDR3 is TGTGCCAGCAGCCGGCGGGAGGTCCGGGGTAATGAGCAGTTCTTC. Combining the CDR3 with reference TRBV5-6 and TRBJ2-1 gives the whole variable domain DAGVTQSPTHLIKTRGQQVTLRCSPKSGHDTVSWYQQALGQGPQFIFQYYEEEERQRGNFPDRFSGHQFPNYSSELNVNALLLGDSALYLCASSRREVRGNEQFFGPGTRLTVL.

The sample holds many counts of this clonotype. This sequence joins TRBV7-9 and TRBJ1-1; TRBD1 matches at 10 bases. V shed 6 bases, J shed 0 bases, and the junction held 13 bases outside the gene matches. CDR1 is SEHNR and CDR2 is FQNEAQ in the germline V gene (reference sequence). The CDR3 runs to 18 residues. The CDR3 DNA reads TGTGCCAGCAGTAACCCCCTGGGACAGGGGTATATGAACACTGAAGCTTTCTTT. It translates to CASSNPLGQGYMNTEAFF.

This clonotype was detected many times. The V gene is TRBV20-1, the J gene TRBJ2-4, with D perhaps being TRBD1 or TRBD2 (5 bases each). Germline V gene sequence: CDR1 DFQATT, CDR2 SNEGSKA (reference sequence). CDR3 length: 12 amino acids. The CDR3 here is CGSWGEGYIQYF. CDR3 in DNA: TGCGGCTCTTGGGGAGAGGGGTACATTCAGTACTTC.

This clonotype was observed at least ten times. V usage is TRBV6-2 or TRBV6-3 and J usage is TRBJ2-3; 12 nucleotides align to TRBD2. This CDR3 is 16 amino acids long. Per germline, CDR1 MNHEY and CDR2 SVGEGT. The V gene end was trimmed by 4 bases and the J gene end by 6 bases; junction bases not matched to a gene: 8. CDR3 residues: CASSFLTSGRGDTQYF. The CDR3 bases are TGTGCCAGCAGTTTCCTGACTAGCGGGAGAGGGGATACGCAGTATTTT.

The table lists this clonotype with many counts. This CDR3 is CASRRIADSGELFF. The CDR3 region has the DNA TGTGCCAGCAGGCGCATAGCGGACTCCGGGGAGCTGTTTTTT. The V call is TRBV9, the J call TRBJ2-2, with D possibly being TRBD2 (6 bases). Germline V gives CDR1 SGDLS, CDR2 YYNGEE. V was cut by 5 bases and J by 6 bases, with 14 bases left in between. This CDR3 spans 14 amino acids.

This clonotype was recorded a few times. The V call is TRBV30, the J call TRBJ1-2; D is unresolved. CDR3 length equals 14 residues. V lost 3 bases and J lost 3, with 14 bases in between. The germline V gene encodes CDR1 GTSNPN and CDR2 SVGIG (reference sequence). This CDR3 is CAWRGPGDHYGYTF. CDR3 sequence (DNA): TGTGCCTGGAGGGGTCCAGGCGACCACTATGGCTACACCTTC. Looking up the rest from reference TRBV30 and TRBJ1-2 gives the full variable domain: SQTIHQWPATLVQPVGSPLSLECTVEGTSNPNLYWYRQAAGRGLQLLFYSVGIGQISSEVPQNLSASRPQDRQFILSSKKLLLSDSGFYLCAWRGPGDHYGYTFGSGTRLTVV.

At least ten counts were recorded for this clonotype. The V and J genes are TRBV11-2 and TRBJ1-1, with TRBD1 matching over 7 bases. The trim removed 6 bases at V and 0 bases at J, leaving 4 bases unmatched. The germline gives CDR1 SGHAT, CDR2 FQNNGV. The CDR3 is 14 amino acids. CDR3 protein: CASRVGGLNTEAFF. DNA for the CDR3: TGTGCCAGCAGAGTAGGGGGCTTGAACACTGAAGCTTTCTTT.